The 22 T cell receptor beta chains listed next were all sequenced from one sample in a study of PD-1 blockade in classical Hodgkin lymphoma. Method: immunoSEQ multiplex PCR; TCRdb's copy keeps in-frame clones and lacks some. Of approximately 160,000 clones listed, about 81% are singletons. Patients all relapsed after autologous stem cell transplantation, and there was variation in brentuximab vedotin exposure. The source was peripheral blood mononuclear cells (PBMCs), collected before the second cycle of nivolumab. These receptors were collected from a human donor with classical Hodgkin lymphoma.

The V gene is TRBV4-1, the J gene TRBJ2-7; 8 bases are a match to TRBD1. The CDR3 contains 15 residues. CDR1 MGHRA and CDR2 YSYEKL come from the germline V gene. V gave up 4 bases and J gave up 5 bases; unmatched junction bases: 10. The CDR3: CASSRSGGGTNEQYF. The CDR3 DNA follows: TGCGCCAGCAGCCGGTCAGGGGGCGGCACGAACGAGCAGTACTTC.

The J gene is TRBJ1-2, the V gene TRBV6-1; unclear D gene. Germline V gene data show CDR1 as MNHNS and CDR2 as SASEGT. Between the trimmed V and J ends, which lost 1 base and 2 bases, there was a span of 11 bases. The length of the CDR3 is 15 residues. The CDR3 DNA is TGTGCCAGCAGTGAAGACGGCAGGCCGAACTATGGCTACACCTTC. Encoded protein: CASSEDGRPNYGYTF.

The rearrangement joins TRBV7-3 to TRBJ2-3; D not certain. The CDR3 contains 14 residues. Germline V gives CDR1 SGHTA, CDR2 FQGTGA. V gave up 3 bases and J gave up 2 bases, with 9 bases separating them. The chain's CDR3 is CASSLLGYTDTQYF. For the CDR3, the DNA is TGTGCCAGCAGCTTGCTGGGCTACACAGATACGCAGTATTTT.

The chain links TRBV11-3 to TRBJ2-3; D perhaps matches TRBD2 (5 bases). CDR1 and CDR2 (germline): SGHNT, YENEEA. Trimming cost V 3 bases and J 9 bases, with 13 bases left between them. The CDR3 loop spans 13 amino acids. In DNA form, the CDR3 reads TGTGCCAGCAGCTTCCCCAATTCGGGGACGCAGTATTTT. Translating it yields CASSFPNSGTQYF.

The CDR3 coding sequence is TGTGCCAGCTCACCACCAGGGGGGGAAAATCAGCCCCAGCATTTT. It codes for CASSPPGGENQPQHF. The rearrangement links TRBV18 to TRBJ1-5; a weak D match, TRBD1 (6 bases). Germline CDR1 and CDR2: KGHSH and LQKENI. Trimming stripped 0 bases from V and 4 bases from J, with 10 bases between. The CDR3 is 15 amino acids.

The V call is TRBV7-9, the J call TRBJ2-7; tentative D call: TRBD1 (6 bases). The CDR3 runs to 13 residues. Germline values: CDR1 SEHNR, CDR2 FQNEAQ (reference sequence). V was clipped by 6 bases and J by 13 bases, with 22 bases between them. CDR3 sequence reads: CASSSEQGPGIYF. The CDR3 DNA follows: TGTGCCAGCAGTAGCGAGCAGGGGCCCGGTATCTACTTC. Full variable domain (outside the CDR3, taken from reference TRBV7-9 and TRBJ2-7): DTGVSQNPRHKITKRGQNVTFRCDPISEHNRLYWYRQTLGQGPEFLTYFQNEAQLEKSRLLSDRFSAERPKGSFSTLEIQRTEQGDSAMYLCASSSEQGPGIYFGPGTRLTVT.

The chain links TRBV6-5 to TRBJ2-2; 8 positions agree with TRBD1. The CDR3 totals 15 residues. Looked up from germline, CDR1 is MNHEY and CDR2 is SVGAGI. After removal of 6 bases from V and 0 bases from J, the junction contained 3 bases not matched to a gene. The CDR3, as DNA: TGTGCCAGCAGACCGGACAGGGCGAACACCGGGGAGCTGTTTTTT. This translates into CASRPDRANTGELFF.

J is TRBJ2-2 and V is TRBV5-4; D is uncertain. V shed 0 bases and J shed 4 bases, with 10 bases lying between them. From germline, CDR1 is SGHNT and CDR2 YYREEE (reference sequence). The CDR3 has 15 residues. CDR3 nucleotide sequence: TGTGCCAGCAGCTTGGCTGTGGTACGCACCGGGGAGCTGTTTTTT. Translating it yields CASSLAVVRTGELFF.

This clone was recorded many times. The CDR3 bases are TGTGCCATCAGTGAATTTGGAGTCGGCTATGGCTACACCTTC. It is translated as CAISEFGVGYGYTF. The chain links TRBV10-3 to TRBJ1-2; the D is unclear. The CDR3 is 14 residues long. The V end lost 3 bases, the J end lost 4 bases, and 12 bases lay between the germline ends. Germline V gives CDR1 ENHRY, CDR2 SYGVKD.

The chain employs TRBV6-5 and TRBJ1-5; TRBD1 matches 9 bases. Germline loops: CDR1 MNHEY, CDR2 SVGAGI. The CDR3 extends over 13 amino acids. V lost 6 bases, J lost 6 bases, and 3 bases stayed unmatched. The CDR3 loop reads CASSRDRAQPQHF. As DNA, the CDR3 is TGTGCCAGCAGCCGGGACAGGGCTCAGCCCCAGCATTTT.

This clone was seen only once. This rearrangement joins TRBV5-6 to TRBJ1-6, with 8 bases fitting TRBD1. This CDR3 contains 15 residues. The germline V gene encodes CDR1 SGHDT and CDR2 YYEEEE. Trimming at V came to 4 bases and at J to 5 bases, leaving 5 bases not matched to a gene. The CDR3: CASSPGTGHNSPLHF. CDR3 DNA sequence: TGTGCCAGCAGCCCCGGGACAGGACATAATTCACCCCTCCACTTT.

This clone was recorded a few times. The chain has TRBV5-4 and TRBJ1-2; the match to TRBD1 covers 7 bases. In germline, CDR1 is SGHNT, CDR2 YYREEE (reference sequence). This CDR3 spans 13 amino acids. Losses at the gene ends were 4 bases for V and 2 bases for J; bases not matched to a gene: 2. The CDR3 here is CASSRTGNYGYTF. In nucleotides, the CDR3 is TGTGCCAGCAGCAGGACAGGCAACTATGGCTACACCTTC.

The chain is built from TRBV2 and TRBJ2-7; 7 nucleotides match TRBD1. The CDR3 extends over 15 amino acids. Germline V gene lookup returns CDR1 SNHLY and CDR2 FYNNEI. J lost 3 bases, V lost 6 bases, and 11 bases had no gene match. This CDR3 reads CASSFRTGQVYEQYF. In DNA form, the CDR3 reads TGTGCCAGCAGCTTTCGGACAGGCCAAGTCTACGAGCAGTACTTC. Complete variable domain (other parts from reference TRBV2 and TRBJ2-7): EPEVTQTPSHQVTQMGQEVILRCVPISNHLYFYWYRQILGQKVEFLVSFYNNEISEKSEIFDDQFSVERPDGSNFTLKIRSTKLEDSAMYFCASSFRTGQVYEQYFGPGTRLTVT.

V and J are TRBV14 and TRBJ2-1; the D gene is possibly TRBD2 (5 bases). Germline V lookup: CDR1 SGHDN, CDR2 FVKESK. Between the trimmed V and J ends, which lost 6 bases and 0 bases, there was a span of 12 bases. This CDR3 is built from 15 residues. The CDR3 is CASSPRGTSYNEQFF. The CDR3, as DNA: TGTGCCAGCAGTCCTCGGGGAACCTCCTACAATGAGCAGTTCTTC.

This clone was seen a single time. V usage is TRBV5-8 and J usage is TRBJ1-1; no clear D. The CDR3 has 14 residues. V lost 4 bases and J lost 2, with 12 bases in between. Germline CDR1 SGHTS, CDR2 YDEGEE. Here the CDR3 reads CASSQLAFNTEAFF. The DNA of the CDR3 is TGTGCCAGCAGCCAATTGGCTTTCAACACTGAAGCTTTCTTT.

The rearrangement uses TRBV7-9 and TRBJ1-6; 7 nucleotides agree with TRBD1. Germline CDR1 and CDR2: SEHNR and FQNEAQ (reference sequence). The V segment lost 2 bases and the J segment 1 base; nucleotides outside the gene matches: 5. There are 17 residues in the CDR3. The DNA for the CDR3 is TGTGCCAGCAGCTTATTAGGGGGCCGATCCTATAATTCACCCCTCCACTTT. This codes for CASSLLGGRSYNSPLHF.

The rearrangement links TRBV28 to TRBJ1-2; D is undetermined. Trimming pared 2 bases from V and 3 bases from J, leaving 13 bases between. The CDR3 is made up of 15 amino acids. CDR1 and CDR2 from the germline V gene are MDHEN and SYDVKM. Here the CDR3 reads CASSLISGGDYGYTF. In nucleotides, the CDR3 is TGTGCCAGCAGTTTAATCTCGGGTGGGGACTATGGCTACACCTTC.

This sequence joins TRBV7-8 and TRBJ2-2; D remains ambiguous. The CDR3 runs to 14 residues. Trimming shortened V by 2 bases and J by 7 bases, and 11 bases separated the two germline ends. Germline CDR1 SGHVS, CDR2 FQNEAQ. DNA for the CDR3: TGTGCCAGCAGCTTAATGCTAGAGATCGGGGAGCTGTTTTTT. As protein: CASSLMLEIGELFF.

This clone turned up a few times. The V call is TRBV5-6, the J call TRBJ2-7; D remains ambiguous. Germline loops: CDR1 SGHDT, CDR2 YYEEEE. The CDR3 is made up of 13 amino acids. Deletions cut 4 bases from V and 7 bases from J, with 15 bases between. CDR3 sequence (DNA): TGTGCCAGCAGCCTAGGTGGGCGGCGAGAGCAGTACTTC. The encoded protein is CASSLGGRREQYF. Looking up the rest from reference TRBV5-6 and TRBJ2-7 gives the full variable domain: DAGVTQSPTHLIKTRGQQVTLRCSPKSGHDTVSWYQQALGQGPQFIFQYYEEEERQRGNFPDRFSGHQFPNYSSELNVNALLLGDSALYLCASSLGGRREQYFGPGTRLTVT.

In its sample, this clone was seen a few times. The rearrangement uses TRBV7-9 and TRBJ2-3; D is ambiguous. Germline CDR1 is SEHNR and CDR2 is FQNEAQ (reference sequence). Trimming pared 1 base from V and 6 bases from J, leaving 11 bases between. The CDR3 sequence is 14 residues long. CDR3 sequence: CASSLEFYTDTQYF. Written as DNA, the CDR3 is TGTGCCAGCAGCTTAGAGTTTTACACGGATACGCAGTATTTT.

V gene TRBV14 combines with J gene TRBJ2-3; no clear D. Germline CDR1 is SGHDN and CDR2 is FVKESK. V gave up 6 bases and J gave up 3 bases, with 4 bases separating them. This CDR3 comprises 11 residues. This CDR3 is CASRGTDTQYF. CDR3 nucleotides: TGTGCCAGCAGGGGGACAGATACGCAGTATTTT.

The chain has TRBV7-6 and TRBJ2-3; D gene uncertain. Germline CDR1 is SGHVS and CDR2 is FNYEAQ. Trimming removed 5 bases from V and 6 bases from J, with 12 bases in between. The CDR3 extends over 13 amino acids. CDR3 in amino acids: CASSRTDRDTQYF. The CDR3 bases are TGTGCCAGCAGCAGAACGGACCGGGATACGCAGTATTTT.